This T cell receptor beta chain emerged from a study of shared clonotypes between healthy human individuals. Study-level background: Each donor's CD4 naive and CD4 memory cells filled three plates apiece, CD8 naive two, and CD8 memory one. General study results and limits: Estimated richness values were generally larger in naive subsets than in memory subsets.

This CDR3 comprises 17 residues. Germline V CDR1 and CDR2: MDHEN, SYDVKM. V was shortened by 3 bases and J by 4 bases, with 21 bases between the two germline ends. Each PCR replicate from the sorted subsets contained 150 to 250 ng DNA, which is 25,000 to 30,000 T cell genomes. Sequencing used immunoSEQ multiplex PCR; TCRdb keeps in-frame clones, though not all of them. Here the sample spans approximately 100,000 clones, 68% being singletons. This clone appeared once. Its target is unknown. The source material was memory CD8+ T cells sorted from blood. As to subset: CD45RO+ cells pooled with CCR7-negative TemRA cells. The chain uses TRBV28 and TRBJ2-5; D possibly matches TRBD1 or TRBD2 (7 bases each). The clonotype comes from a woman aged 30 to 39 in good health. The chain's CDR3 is CASSLEGAGARSETQYF. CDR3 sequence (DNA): TGTGCCAGCAGTTTGGAGGGGGCGGGAGCGAGGTCAGAGACCCAGTACTTC.